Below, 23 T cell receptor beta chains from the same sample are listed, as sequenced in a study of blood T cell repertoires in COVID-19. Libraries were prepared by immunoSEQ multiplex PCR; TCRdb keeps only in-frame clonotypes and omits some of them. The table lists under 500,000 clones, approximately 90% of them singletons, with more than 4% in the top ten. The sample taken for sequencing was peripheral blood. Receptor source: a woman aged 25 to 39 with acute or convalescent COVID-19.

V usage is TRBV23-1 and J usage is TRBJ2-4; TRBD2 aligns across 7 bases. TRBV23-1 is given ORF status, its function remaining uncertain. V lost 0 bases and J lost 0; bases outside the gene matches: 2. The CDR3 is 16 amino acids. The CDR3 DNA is TGCGCCAGCAGTCAATCGGGCGGGGGAGCCAAAAACATTCAGTACTTC. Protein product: CASSQSGGGAKNIQYF.

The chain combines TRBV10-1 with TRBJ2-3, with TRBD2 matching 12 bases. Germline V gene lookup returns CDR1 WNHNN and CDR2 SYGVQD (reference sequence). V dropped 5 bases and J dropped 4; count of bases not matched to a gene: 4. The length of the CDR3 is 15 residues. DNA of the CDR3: TGCGCCAGCAGTCTAGCGGGGGGGCGGCCAGATACGCAGTATTTT. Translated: CASSLAGGRPDTQYF.

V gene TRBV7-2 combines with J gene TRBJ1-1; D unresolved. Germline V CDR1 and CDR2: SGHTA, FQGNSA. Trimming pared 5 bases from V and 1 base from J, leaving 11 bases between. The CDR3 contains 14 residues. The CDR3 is CASSLIYGNTEAFF. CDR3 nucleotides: TGTGCCAGCAGCCTCATTTACGGGAACACTGAAGCTTTCTTT.

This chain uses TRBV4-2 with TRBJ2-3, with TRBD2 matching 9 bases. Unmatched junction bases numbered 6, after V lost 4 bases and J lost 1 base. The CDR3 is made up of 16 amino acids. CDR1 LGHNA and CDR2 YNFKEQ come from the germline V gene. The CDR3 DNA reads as TGTGCCAGCAGCCCCCGGACTAGCGAGGGCACAGATACGCAGTATTTT. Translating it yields CASSPRTSEGTDTQYF.

The CDR3 region has the DNA TGTGCCAGCAGCTTGGGATTGGGACACAGGGATGGCTACACCTTC. Translated: CASSLGLGHRDGYTF. This chain joins TRBV5-5 and TRBJ1-2; a weak D match, TRBD1 (6 bases). Germline lookup yields CDR1 SGHKS and CDR2 YYEKEE (reference sequence). V was clipped by 0 bases and J by 6 bases, with 15 bases between them. The CDR3 length is 15 residues.

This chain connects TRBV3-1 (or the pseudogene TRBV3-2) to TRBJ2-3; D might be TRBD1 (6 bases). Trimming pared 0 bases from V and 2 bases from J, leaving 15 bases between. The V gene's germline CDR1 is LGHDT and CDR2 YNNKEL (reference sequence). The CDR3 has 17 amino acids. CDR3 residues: CASSQEGGDSSTDTQYF. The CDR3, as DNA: TGTGCCAGCAGCCAAGAAGGGGGAGATTCTTCCACAGATACGCAGTATTTT.

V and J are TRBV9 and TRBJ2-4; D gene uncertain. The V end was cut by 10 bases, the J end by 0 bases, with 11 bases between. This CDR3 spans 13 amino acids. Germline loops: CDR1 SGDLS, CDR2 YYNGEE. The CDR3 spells CAVAGAAKNIQYF. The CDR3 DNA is TGTGCCGTCGCAGGCGCAGCCAAAAACATTCAGTACTTC.

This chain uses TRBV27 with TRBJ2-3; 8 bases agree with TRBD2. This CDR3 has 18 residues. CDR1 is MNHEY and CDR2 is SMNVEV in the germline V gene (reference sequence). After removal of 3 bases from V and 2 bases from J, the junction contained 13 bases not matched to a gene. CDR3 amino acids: CASSFSAGAGGLTDTQYF. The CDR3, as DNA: TGTGCCAGCAGTTTCTCGGCGGGGGCGGGGGGACTCACAGATACGCAGTATTTT.

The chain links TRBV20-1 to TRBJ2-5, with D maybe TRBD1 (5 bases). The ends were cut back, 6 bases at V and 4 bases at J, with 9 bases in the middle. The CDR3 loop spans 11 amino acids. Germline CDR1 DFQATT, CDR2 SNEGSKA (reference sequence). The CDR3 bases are TGCAGTGCCCCCAGGGCAGAGACCCAGTACTTC. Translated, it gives CSAPRAETQYF.

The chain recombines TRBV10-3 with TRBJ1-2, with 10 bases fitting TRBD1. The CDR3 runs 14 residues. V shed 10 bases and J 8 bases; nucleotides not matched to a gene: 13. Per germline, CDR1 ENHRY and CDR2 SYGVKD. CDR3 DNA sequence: TGTGCCACCGGACAGGGGGGAAGGGGGCGAGGCTACACCTTC. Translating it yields CATGQGGRGRGYTF.

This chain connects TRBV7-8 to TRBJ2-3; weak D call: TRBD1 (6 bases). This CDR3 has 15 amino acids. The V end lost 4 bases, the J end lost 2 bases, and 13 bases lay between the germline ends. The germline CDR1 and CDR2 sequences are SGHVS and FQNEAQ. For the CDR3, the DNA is TGTGCCAGCAGCTCAGGGGCGGGCTTCACAGATACGCAGTATTTT. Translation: CASSSGAGFTDTQYF. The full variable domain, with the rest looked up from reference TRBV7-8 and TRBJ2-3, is GAGVSQSPRYKVAKRGQDVALRCDPISGHVSLFWYQQALGQGPEFLTYFQNEAQLDKSGLPSDRFFAERPEGSVSTLKIQRTQQEDSAVYLCASSSGAGFTDTQYFGPGTRLTVL.

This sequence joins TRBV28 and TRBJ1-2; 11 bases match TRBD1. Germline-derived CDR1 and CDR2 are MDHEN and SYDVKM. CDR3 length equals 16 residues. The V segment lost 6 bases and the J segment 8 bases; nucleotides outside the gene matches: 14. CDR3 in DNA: TGTGCCAGCAGCATCCAGTTTGGGACAGGGGGAAGGGGCTACACCTTC. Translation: CASSIQFGTGGRGYTF.

CDR3 amino acids: CASSPSGRGGVPDTQYF. CDR3 sequence (DNA): TGTGCCAGCAGTCCGAGTGGGCGGGGGGGCGTACCAGATACGCAGTATTTT. The rearrangement joins TRBV6-6 to TRBJ2-3, with TRBD2 identical over 9 bases. The CDR3 consists of 17 residues. Trimming cost V 5 bases and J 4 bases; bases outside gene matches: 13. Germline V CDR1 and CDR2: MNHNY, SVGAGI (reference sequence).

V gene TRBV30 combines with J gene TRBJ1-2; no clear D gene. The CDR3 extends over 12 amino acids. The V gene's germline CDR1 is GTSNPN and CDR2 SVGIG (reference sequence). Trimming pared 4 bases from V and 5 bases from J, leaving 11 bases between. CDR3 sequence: CAWKITEYGYTF. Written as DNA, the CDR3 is TGTGCCTGGAAGATCACAGAGTATGGCTACACCTTC.

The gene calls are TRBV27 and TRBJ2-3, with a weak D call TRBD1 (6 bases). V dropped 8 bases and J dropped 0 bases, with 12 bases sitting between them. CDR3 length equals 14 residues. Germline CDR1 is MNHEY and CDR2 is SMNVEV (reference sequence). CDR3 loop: CASWLGTSTDTQYF. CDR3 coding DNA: TGTGCCAGCTGGCTCGGGACAAGCACAGATACGCAGTATTTT.

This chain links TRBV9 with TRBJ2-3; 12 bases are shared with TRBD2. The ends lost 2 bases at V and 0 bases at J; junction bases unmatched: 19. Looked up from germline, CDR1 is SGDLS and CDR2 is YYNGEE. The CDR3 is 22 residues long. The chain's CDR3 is CASSVGTSGGQRLYPSTDTQYF. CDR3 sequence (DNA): TGTGCCAGCAGCGTCGGTACTAGCGGGGGGCAGAGGCTTTATCCTAGCACAGATACGCAGTATTTT.

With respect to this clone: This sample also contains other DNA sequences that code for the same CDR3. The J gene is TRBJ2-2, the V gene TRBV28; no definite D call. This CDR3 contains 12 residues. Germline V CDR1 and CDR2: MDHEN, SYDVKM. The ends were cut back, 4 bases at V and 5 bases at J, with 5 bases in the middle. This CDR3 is CASSSNTGELFF. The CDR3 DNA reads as TGTGCCAGCAGTTCAAATACCGGGGAGCTGTTTTTT. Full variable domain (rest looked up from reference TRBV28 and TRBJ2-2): DVKVTQSSRYLVKRTGEKVFLECVQDMDHENMFWYRQDPGLGLRLIYFSYDVKMKEKGDIPEGYSVSREKKERFSLILESASTNQTSMYLCASSSNTGELFFGEGSRLTVL.

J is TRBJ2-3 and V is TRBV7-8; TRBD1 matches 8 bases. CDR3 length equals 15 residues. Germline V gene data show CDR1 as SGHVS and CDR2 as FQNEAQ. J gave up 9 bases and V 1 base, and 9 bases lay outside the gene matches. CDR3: CASSLVRLQGGTQYF. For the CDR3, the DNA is TGTGCCAGCAGCTTAGTCCGGCTACAGGGGGGCACGCAGTATTTT.

The CDR3 DNA sequence: TGTGCCAGCAGCGTAGAGTCCGGTGGCTACGAGCAGTACTTC. Translated: CASSVESGGYEQYF. The chain employs TRBV9 and TRBJ2-7; D ambiguous. V was pared by 0 bases and J by 3 bases, with 10 bases between. The CDR3 is 14 residues long. Germline CDR1 SGDLS, CDR2 YYNGEE.

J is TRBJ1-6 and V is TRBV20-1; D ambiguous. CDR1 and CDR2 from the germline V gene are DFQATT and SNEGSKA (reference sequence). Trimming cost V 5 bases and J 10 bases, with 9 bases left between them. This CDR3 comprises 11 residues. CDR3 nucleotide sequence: TGCAGTGCTGGACTGGAGTCACCCCTCCACTTT. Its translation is CSAGLESPLHF.

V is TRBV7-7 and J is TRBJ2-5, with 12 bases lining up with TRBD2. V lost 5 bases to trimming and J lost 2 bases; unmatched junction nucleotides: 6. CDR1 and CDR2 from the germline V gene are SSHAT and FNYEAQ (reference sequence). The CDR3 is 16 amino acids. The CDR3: CASSRSTSGGQETQYF. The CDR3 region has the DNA TGTGCCAGCAGCCGCTCGACTAGCGGGGGACAAGAGACCCAGTACTTC. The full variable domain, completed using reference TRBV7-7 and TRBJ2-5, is GAGVSQSPRYKVTKRGQDVTLRCDPISSHATLYWYQQALGQGPEFLTYFNYEAQPDKSGLPSDRFSAERPEGSISTLTIQRTEQRDSAMYRCASSRSTSGGQETQYFGPGTRLLVL.

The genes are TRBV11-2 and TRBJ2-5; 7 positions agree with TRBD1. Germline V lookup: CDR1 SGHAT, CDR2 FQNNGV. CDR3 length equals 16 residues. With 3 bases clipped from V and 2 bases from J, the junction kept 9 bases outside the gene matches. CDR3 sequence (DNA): TGTGCCAGCAGCTTTAGACAGGGAACGATGCAAGAGACCCAGTACTTC. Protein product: CASSFRQGTMQETQYF.

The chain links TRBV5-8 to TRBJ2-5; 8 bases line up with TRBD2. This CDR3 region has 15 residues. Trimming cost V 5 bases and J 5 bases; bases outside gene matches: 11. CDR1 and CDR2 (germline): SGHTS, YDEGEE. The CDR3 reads CASSTRFPGGETQYF. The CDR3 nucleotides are TGTGCCAGCAGTACCCGTTTCCCGGGGGGGGAGACCCAGTACTTC. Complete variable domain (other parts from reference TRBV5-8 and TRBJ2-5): EAGVTQSPTHLIKTRGQQATLRCSPISGHTSVYWYQQALGLGLQFLLWYDEGEERNRGNFPPRFSGRQFPNYSSELNVNALELEDSALYLCASSTRFPGGETQYFGPGTRLLVL.